Following are 29 T cell receptor beta chains from one sample sequenced in a study of radiation and T cells in renal cell carcinoma (dated by TCRdb to 2018 to 2020). Libraries were constructed by the immunoSEQ multiplex PCR assay. As stored in TCRdb, this immuneACCESS dataset retains in-frame rearrangements with V and J assigned. A fraction of the clones does not appear; measured against another copy, unresolved V genes explain less than half of the discrepancy, and the remainder lacks a known reason. The sample table holds roughly 140,000 clones, of which about 91% were seen once. Approximately 13% of the sample comes from the top ten. Sample time point, as interpreted from the label and publication: blood 2 weeks post-SBRT. The treatment or condition label for this specimen denotes: 15 Gy SBRT to primary tumor, nephrectomy 4 weeks later. The specimen was blood, collected from a patient whose treatment included radiotherapy and nephrectomy. These receptors were obtained from a woman between 45 and 65 years old with renal cell carcinoma.

This clone was seen a few times. The chain couples TRBV5-1 to TRBJ2-3, with TRBD2 identical over 8 bases. The germline gives CDR1 SGHRS, CDR2 YFSETQ. The V gene end was trimmed by 2 bases and the J gene end by 4 bases; junction bases not matched to a gene: 9. The CDR3 has 16 residues. CDR3 loop: CASSLRPGTSPDTQYF. CDR3 sequence (DNA): TGCGCCAGCAGCTTAAGACCCGGGACTAGTCCAGATACGCAGTATTTT.

This clone was detected a few times. This sequence joins TRBV9 and TRBJ1-1, with D uncertain. This CDR3 comprises 12 residues. Between the trimmed V and J ends, which lost 2 bases and 7 bases, there was a span of 9 bases. Germline V gene lookup returns CDR1 SGDLS and CDR2 YYNGEE. CDR3 sequence: CASSVVNGEAFF. The CDR3, as DNA: TGTGCCAGCAGCGTCGTTAACGGTGAAGCTTTCTTT.

The rearrangement uses TRBV10-3 and TRBJ1-5; TRBD1 aligns across 8 bases. The CDR3 loop spans 15 amino acids. CDR1 is ENHRY, CDR2 SYGVKD, per germline. J was trimmed by 0 bases and V by 4 bases; bases with no gene match: 2. Here the CDR3 reads CAISVGTGSNQPQHF. The DNA for the CDR3 is TGTGCCATCAGTGTCGGGACAGGTAGCAATCAGCCCCAGCATTTT.

This clone has just a few counts. This chain's CDR3 is CASSVWGQGYNQPQHF. In DNA, the CDR3 is TGTGCCAGTAGTGTATGGGGACAGGGGTACAATCAGCCCCAGCATTTT. The V call is TRBV19, the J call TRBJ1-5; 10 bases are a match to TRBD1. CDR3 length equals 16 residues. In germline, CDR1 is LNHDA, CDR2 SQIVND (reference sequence). V dropped 5 bases and J dropped 3; count of bases not matched to a gene: 7.

The V call is TRBV14, the J call TRBJ1-4; D gene uncertain. The CDR3 contains 14 residues. Trimming removed 5 bases from V and 8 bases from J, with 15 bases in between. Germline CDR1 and CDR2: SGHDN and FVKESK. CDR3 coding DNA: TGTGCCAGCAGCAGGACCGAAACCCTGGAAAAACTGTTTTTT. It translates to CASSRTETLEKLFF.

The chain combines TRBV18 with TRBJ1-2; no reliable D call. The CDR3 runs 13 residues. Germline CDR1 and CDR2: KGHSH and LQKENI. The V and J ends lost 6 bases and 12 bases respectively, with 20 bases between them. CDR3: CASSLSQSGGNTF. In DNA, the CDR3 is TGTGCCAGCTCCCTAAGCCAGAGCGGAGGCAACACCTTC.

The chain is built from TRBV2 and TRBJ2-7; D gene uncertain. This CDR3 spans 12 amino acids. Trimming took off 9 bases at V and 3 bases at J, with 12 bases between the two ends. CDR1 and CDR2 from the germline V gene are SNHLY and FYNNEI. As DNA, the CDR3 is TGTGCCAGTCACCAGGATAGCTACGAGCAGTACTTC. This encodes CASHQDSYEQYF.

The V call is TRBV25-1, the J call TRBJ1-2, with D uncertain. The V end was cut by 4 bases, the J end by 4 bases, with 10 bases between. The CDR3 is 13 amino acids. Looked up from germline, CDR1 is MGHDK and CDR2 is SYGVNS. Written as DNA, the CDR3 is TGTGCCAGCAGTGGGCACGGGATCTATGGCTACACCTTC. It is translated as CASSGHGIYGYTF.

V gene TRBV6-4 combines with J gene TRBJ1-2; TRBD1 is a possible D gene (6 bases). Looked up from germline, CDR1 is MRHNA and CDR2 is SNTAGT. The CDR3 sequence is 15 residues long. V lost 6 bases and J lost 4, with 18 bases in between. The CDR3, as DNA: TGTGCCAGCAGCCCCTCCGGCCAGGGGAGCTATGGCTACACCTTC. Translation: CASSPSGQGSYGYTF.

This clone was found a few times. V usage is TRBV5-1 and J usage is TRBJ1-2; 9 bases align to TRBD1. The CDR3 covers 14 residues. Germline V gene data show CDR1 as SGHRS and CDR2 as YFSETQ. V trimming: 4 bases; J trimming: 7 bases; junction bases outside the gene matches: 8. The CDR3 region has the DNA TGCGCCAGCAGCCCAGGGGACAGGGCGGGTGGCTACACCTTC. This gives the protein CASSPGDRAGGYTF.

This clone was seen a few times. This sequence joins TRBV2 and TRBJ2-3; perhaps TRBD1 as D (5 bases). The germline V gene encodes CDR1 SNHLY and CDR2 FYNNEI. V gave up 5 bases and J gave up 6 bases, with 18 bases separating them. The CDR3 extends over 15 amino acids. The CDR3 coding sequence is TGTGCCAGCAGTACCCTCGGACAACCGTTGGATACGCAGTATTTT. It encodes CASSTLGQPLDTQYF.

The CDR3 loop is CASSSSSLAGAGNEQFF. Here the CDR3 DNA reads TGCGCCAGCAGCTCGTCCTCACTAGCGGGGGCGGGCAATGAGCAGTTCTTC. The gene calls are TRBV5-1 and TRBJ2-1; 11 nucleotides agree with TRBD2. V gave up 3 bases and J gave up 6 bases; unmatched junction bases: 11. The CDR3 is 17 residues long. Germline CDR1 SGHRS, CDR2 YFSETQ.

The genes are TRBV7-3 and TRBJ1-1; 7 nucleotides match TRBD1. V lost 3 bases and J lost 1; bases outside the gene matches: 5. The CDR3 has 15 amino acids. Per germline, CDR1 SGHTA and CDR2 FQGTGA. CDR3 amino acids: CASSFVGTANTEAFF. CDR3 coding DNA: TGTGCCAGCAGCTTCGTTGGGACAGCGAACACTGAAGCTTTCTTT.

V and J are TRBV6-1 and TRBJ2-3; 9 nucleotides align to TRBD1. V was clipped by 4 bases and J by 3 bases; unmatched bases: 8. The CDR3 runs 16 residues. Looked up from germline, CDR1 is MNHNS and CDR2 is SASEGT. The CDR3 loop is CASSASGTGMTDTQYF. CDR3 bases: TGTGCCAGCAGTGCCTCCGGGACAGGGATGACAGATACGCAGTATTTT.

The CDR3 DNA follows: TGCGCCAGCAGCCAAGATCGGACATTTAACTATGGCTACACCTTC. Translation gives CASSQDRTFNYGYTF. The chain uses TRBV4-3 and TRBJ1-2; D is perhaps TRBD1 (5 bases). Germline V CDR1 and CDR2: LGHNA, YSLEER. Trimming shortened V by 0 bases and J by 1 base, and 9 bases separated the two germline ends. CDR3 length equals 15 residues.

The chain employs TRBV6-5 and TRBJ1-6, with a possible D match to TRBD1 (5 bases). V lost 2 bases and J lost 9, with 11 bases in between. Germline loops: CDR1 MNHEY, CDR2 SVGAGI. This CDR3 spans 14 amino acids. This chain's CDR3 is CASSYPGDGSPLHF. CDR3 DNA: TGTGCCAGCAGTTACCCTGGGGACGGTTCACCCCTCCACTTT.

This sequence joins TRBV19 and TRBJ1-3; D unclear. The CDR3 totals 11 residues. The V end was cut by 7 bases, the J end by 4 bases, with 5 bases between. CDR1 is LNHDA, CDR2 SQIVND, per germline (reference sequence). The CDR3 DNA sequence: TGTGCCAGTACCCTCGGAAACACCATATATTTT. Its translation: CASTLGNTIYF.

J is TRBJ1-3 and V is TRBV19; D not resolved. V was clipped by 7 bases and J by 2 bases, with 12 bases between them. The CDR3 covers 14 residues. Germline V gene lookup returns CDR1 LNHDA and CDR2 SQIVND (reference sequence). DNA for the CDR3: TGTGCCAGTAATTCGGGTACAACTGGAAACACCATATATTTT. As protein: CASNSGTTGNTIYF.

This clone appeared a few times. The chain combines TRBV9 with TRBJ1-2; TRBD1 aligns across 9 bases. V shed 4 bases and J 5 bases; nucleotides not matched to a gene: 6. Germline V lookup: CDR1 SGDLS, CDR2 YYNGEE. This CDR3 region has 14 residues. CDR3 residues: CASSLGTGSYGYTF. The CDR3 DNA sequence: TGTGCCAGCAGCCTTGGGACAGGGAGTTATGGCTACACCTTC.

J is TRBJ2-5 and V is TRBV5-6; D remains ambiguous. Trimming took off 5 bases at V and 5 bases at J, with 19 bases between the two ends. From germline, CDR1 is SGHDT and CDR2 YYEEEE. The CDR3 is 15 residues long. The chain's CDR3 is CASSGRRKDRETQYF. CDR3 DNA sequence: TGTGCCAGCAGTGGACGGAGAAAAGATAGGGAGACCCAGTACTTC.

This chain joins TRBV11-3 and TRBJ2-3; D assignment may be TRBD1 or TRBD2 (6 bases each). The CDR3 sequence is 17 residues long. Trimming left V 0 bases short and J 2 bases short, with 15 bases between. The germline CDR1 and CDR2 sequences are SGHNT and YENEEA. This CDR3 reads CASSLEGGNQDTDTQYF. CDR3 bases: TGTGCCAGCAGCTTAGAGGGGGGCAACCAAGACACAGATACGCAGTATTTT.

This chain joins TRBV7-2 and TRBJ1-2; possible D gene TRBD1, 5 bases. Germline values: CDR1 SGHTA, CDR2 FQGNSA. Trimming shortened V by 0 bases and J by 1 base, and 27 bases separated the two germline ends. The CDR3 is 21 residues long. The CDR3 sequence: CASSLASVAKGHHRGNYGYTF. In DNA, the CDR3 is TGTGCCAGCAGCTTAGCATCAGTGGCGAAAGGCCACCATAGGGGTAACTATGGCTACACCTTC.

The rearrangement links TRBV6-6 to TRBJ1-2; perhaps TRBD1 as D (6 bases). Germline lookup yields CDR1 MNHNY and CDR2 SVGAGI (reference sequence). V gave up 5 bases and J gave up 3 bases, with 13 bases separating them. The CDR3 is 14 amino acids. CDR3 amino acids: CASSRPAGDYGYTF. In DNA form, the CDR3 reads TGTGCCAGCAGTCGCCCGGCAGGGGACTATGGCTACACCTTC.

V and J are TRBV11-2 and TRBJ2-7; 8 positions agree with TRBD1. The CDR3 has 15 amino acids. V lost 5 bases and J lost 1; bases outside the gene matches: 7. Germline V gene data show CDR1 as SGHAT and CDR2 as FQNNGV. CDR3 amino acids: CASSPDRGRSYEQYF. The CDR3 DNA reads as TGTGCCAGCAGCCCAGACAGGGGTAGGTCCTACGAGCAGTACTTC.

This chain uses TRBV18 with TRBJ1-4, with D perhaps matching TRBD1 (6 bases). Germline CDR1 reads KGHSH; CDR2 reads LQKENI. The CDR3 covers 16 residues. Trimming shortened V by 4 bases and J by 0 bases, and 12 bases separated the two germline ends. CDR3 protein: CASSLTGVATNEKLFF. As DNA, the CDR3 is TGTGCCAGCTCACTGACAGGAGTCGCAACTAATGAAAAACTGTTTTTT.

The rearrangement joins TRBV6-5 to TRBJ2-5; 9 bases map to TRBD1. Per germline, CDR1 MNHEY and CDR2 SVGAGI. The CDR3 runs 15 residues. Trimming took 5 bases from V and 4 from J; bases not matched to a gene: 8. Written as DNA, the CDR3 is TGTGCCAGCAGTCAAGGGACAGGGCCGGGAGAGACCCAGTACTTC. It specifies CASSQGTGPGETQYF.

The chain links TRBV6-1 to TRBJ2-3; D unresolved. CDR3 length: 14 amino acids. The V and J ends lost 1 base and 0 bases respectively, with 5 bases between them. The V gene's germline CDR1 is MNHNS and CDR2 SASEGT. CDR3 residues: CASSEVYSTDTQYF. Here the CDR3 DNA reads TGTGCCAGCAGTGAAGTTTACAGCACAGATACGCAGTATTTT.

In its sample, this clone was seen a few times. CDR3 nucleotides: TGTGCCAGTAGACTACAGGGGACCGGGGCGGCGAACACTGAAGCTTTCTTT. This gives the protein CASRLQGTGAANTEAFF. The J gene is TRBJ1-1, the V gene TRBV19, with 7 nucleotides matching TRBD1. The CDR3 totals 17 residues. CDR1 is LNHDA and CDR2 is SQIVND in the germline V gene (reference sequence). V was pared by 6 bases and J by 1 base, with 14 bases of the junction left unmatched.

The chain is built from TRBV6-6 and TRBJ2-3; TRBD2 matches at 11 bases. The V gene end was trimmed by 5 bases and the J gene end by 11 bases; junction bases not matched to a gene: 12. Germline V gene lookup returns CDR1 MNHNY and CDR2 SVGAGI (reference sequence). The CDR3 consists of 15 residues. CDR3 nucleotide sequence: TGTGCCAGCAGTGGACTAGCGGGTGCTCGGGGGGGGCAGTATTTT. Translation: CASSGLAGARGGQYF.